The sequence of this T cell receptor beta chain was determined in a study of blood T cell repertoires in COVID-19. The CDR3 is made up of 15 amino acids. Germline assignment: CDR1 LGHNA and CDR2 YSLEER. V trimming: 3 bases; J trimming: 4 bases; junction bases outside the gene matches: 6. As processed by the authors: Using reference gene primer amplification, nucleated cell counts were estimated. Sequencing was performed with immunoSEQ multiplex PCR; in TCRdb, only in-frame clones are kept and a portion is missing. The DNA gave D and trimming, while V, J and clone size come from that table. The repertoire holds around 280,000 clones, with around 90% as singletons.

The chain employs TRBV4-3 and TRBJ2-1; the match to TRBD2 covers 7 bases. The receptor was isolated from a woman aged 18 to 35 with acute COVID-19. Sample: PBMCs or T cells enriched from blood (not recorded which). CDR3 DNA: TGCGCCAGCAGCCACGGTAGCGGGCAGTACAATGAGCAGTTCTTC. Translation: CASSHGSGQYNEQFF.